A single sample is the source of the 19 T cell receptor beta chains below, sequenced in a study of blood T cell repertoires in COVID-19. The table came from immunoSEQ multiplex PCR; TCRdb's copy has only in-frame clones and leaves some out. This table has 200,000 or so clones, roughly 80% appearing once. Source material: peripheral blood. These receptors were obtained from a human donor in a cohort sampled during active COVID-19.

The rearrangement joins TRBV6-6 to TRBJ1-1; D is possibly TRBD1 (6 bases). The CDR3 totals 15 residues. V was shortened by 0 bases and J by 2 bases, with 10 bases between the two germline ends. Looked up from germline, CDR1 is MNHNY and CDR2 is SVGAGI (reference sequence). The CDR3 nucleotides read TGTGCCAGCAGTTACTCCCGGACAGCCAACACTGAAGCTTTCTTT. Translation gives CASSYSRTANTEAFF.

The CDR3, as DNA: TGTGCCAGCTCACCACCGGGCGGAGGGAATTCACCCCTCCACTTT. This sequence encodes CASSPPGGGNSPLHF. The chain uses TRBV18 and TRBJ1-6; D remains ambiguous. V shed 0 bases and J shed 7 bases, with 10 bases lying between them. The CDR3 length is 15 residues. Germline V lookup: CDR1 KGHSH, CDR2 LQKENI. Full variable domain (rest looked up from reference TRBV18 and TRBJ1-6): NAGVMQNPRHLVRRRGQEARLRCSPMKGHSHVYWYRQLPEEGLKFMVYLQKENIIDESGMPKERFSAEFPKEGPSILRIQQVVRGDSAAYFCASSPPGGGNSPLHFGNGTRLTVT.

The chain is built from TRBV5-1 and TRBJ2-3, with D possibly matching TRBD2 (5 bases). Germline values: CDR1 SGHRS, CDR2 YFSETQ. Trimming cost V 4 bases and J 1 base, with 10 bases left between them. The CDR3 runs to 14 residues. The CDR3 DNA follows: TGCGCCAGCAGCGGGCGGGCCCGCACAGATACGCAGTATTTT. The encoded protein is CASSGRARTDTQYF.

V and J are TRBV10-3 and TRBJ2-1; D perhaps matches TRBD2 (6 bases). Deletions cut 1 base from V and 3 bases from J, with 10 bases between. This CDR3 comprises 15 residues. CDR1 is ENHRY, CDR2 SYGVKD, per germline. The CDR3 nucleotides read TGTGCCATCAGTGAGTGGGCTAGCGACTACAATGAGCAGTTCTTC. Translation: CAISEWASDYNEQFF.

J is TRBJ2-7 and V is TRBV5-6; D perhaps matches TRBD2 (6 bases). V was trimmed by 0 bases and J by 4 bases, leaving 11 bases between them. CDR1 is SGHDT and CDR2 is YYEEEE in the germline V gene. This CDR3 is built from 14 residues. The CDR3 bases are TGTGCCAGCAGCTTGGGTAGCGGTGGATACGAGCAGTACTTC. It codes for CASSLGSGGYEQYF.

The chain uses TRBV9 and TRBJ2-2, with D maybe TRBD2 (6 bases). The CDR3 spans 14 residues. Germline V gene data show CDR1 as SGDLS and CDR2 as YYNGEE. Between the trimmed V and J ends, which lost 0 bases and 6 bases, there was a span of 9 bases. The CDR3 reads CASSVAGAAGELFF. CDR3 in DNA: TGTGCCAGCAGCGTAGCGGGAGCCGCCGGGGAGCTGTTTTTT.

J is TRBJ2-6 and V is TRBV27; 7 bases are a match to TRBD2. CDR1 is MNHEY, CDR2 SMNVEV, per germline (reference sequence). The CDR3 extends over 15 amino acids. Unmatched junction bases numbered 2, after V lost 6 bases and J lost 0 bases. The CDR3 DNA reads as TGTGCCAGCAGACCGGGGGGCTCTGGGGCCAACGTCCTGACTTTC. Translating gives CASRPGGSGANVLTF.

V usage is TRBV27 and J usage is TRBJ2-3, with D maybe TRBD2 (5 bases). The CDR3 runs 17 residues. V was clipped by 3 bases and J by 0 bases, with 16 bases between them. Germline V gives CDR1 MNHEY, CDR2 SMNVEV (reference sequence). CDR3 amino acids: CASSFIRPTGSTDTQYF. The CDR3 nucleotides read TGTGCCAGCAGTTTCATTCGTCCGACGGGGAGCACAGATACGCAGTATTTT.

A word on this clone: Other nucleotide sequences in the sample specify the same CDR3. The chain recombines TRBV9 with TRBJ2-2; 9 nucleotides match TRBD2. Germline V CDR1 and CDR2: SGDLS, YYNGEE. The CDR3 totals 15 residues. Trimming cost V 2 bases and J 5 bases; bases outside gene matches: 4. CDR3 loop: CASSVGSGRTGELFF. CDR3 nucleotides: TGTGCCAGCAGCGTGGGGAGCGGGAGGACCGGGGAGCTGTTTTTT.

For the CDR3, the DNA is TGTGCCAGCAGCTCCCGGGACTACGAGCAGTACTTC. Its protein product is CASSSRDYEQYF. The chain uses TRBV7-2 and TRBJ2-7; TRBD2 is a possible D gene (5 bases). Trimming stripped 4 bases from V and 3 bases from J, with 7 bases between. The CDR3 sequence is 12 residues long. Germline assignment: CDR1 SGHTA and CDR2 FQGNSA.

This chain connects TRBV5-4 to TRBJ1-1; maybe TRBD1 (5 bases). Trimming pared 0 bases from V and 2 bases from J, leaving 11 bases between. CDR3 size: 15 residues. CDR1 is SGHNT and CDR2 is YYREEE in the germline V gene (reference sequence). CDR3 in DNA: TGTGCCAGCAGCTTGGAGGGGCGGATAAACACTGAAGCTTTCTTT. Protein product: CASSLEGRINTEAFF.

CDR3 sequence: CASSPFDRDFYGYTF. In nucleotides, the CDR3 is TGTGCCAGCAGCCCATTTGACAGGGACTTCTATGGCTACACCTTC. This chain links TRBV9 with TRBJ1-2; 7 bases fit TRBD1. CDR1 is SGDLS and CDR2 is YYNGEE in the germline V gene. This CDR3 contains 15 residues. V shed 4 bases and J 4 bases; nucleotides not matched to a gene: 10.

The chain is built from TRBV7-2 and TRBJ2-3, with D unclear. Germline lookup yields CDR1 SGHTA and CDR2 FQGNSA. Trimming took off 2 bases at V and 2 bases at J, with 8 bases between the two ends. CDR3 length: 14 residues. The CDR3 here is CASSLSRDTDTQYF. The DNA of the CDR3 is TGTGCCAGCAGCTTATCTCGAGACACAGATACGCAGTATTTT. Full variable domain (missing parts from reference TRBV7-2 and TRBJ2-3): GAGVSQSPSNKVTEKGKDVELRCDPISGHTALYWYRQSLGQGLEFLIYFQGNSAPDKSGLPSDRFSAERTGGSVSTLTIQRTQQEDSAVYLCASSLSRDTDTQYFGPGTRLTVL.

This chain connects TRBV21-1 to TRBJ2-7; the table's D call, TRBD2, has no DNA check behind it. TRBV21-1 is a pseudogene locus. The CDR3 totals 15 residues. The chain's CDR3 is CASSKRLADSYEQYF. Here the CDR3 DNA reads TGTGCCAGCAGCAAGCGCCTAGCGGATTCCTACGAGCAGTACTTC.

The chain couples TRBV5-1 to TRBJ2-7; 12 positions match TRBD2. V trimming: 1 base; J trimming: 0 bases; junction bases outside the gene matches: 11. The germline CDR1 and CDR2 sequences are SGHRS and YFSETQ. This CDR3 is 19 amino acids long. CDR3 residues: CASSLRWGTSGFNSYEQYF. CDR3 in DNA: TGCGCCAGCAGCTTGAGGTGGGGGACTAGCGGGTTTAACTCCTACGAGCAGTACTTC.

The chain has TRBV2 and TRBJ1-5; TRBD1 might be the D (6 bases). Trimming removed 5 bases from V and 1 base from J, with 9 bases in between. Germline CDR1 SNHLY, CDR2 FYNNEI. The CDR3 runs 14 residues. The CDR3 protein is CASSFTGSNQPQHF. DNA of the CDR3: TGTGCCAGCAGTTTCACAGGGAGCAATCAGCCCCAGCATTTT.

This clone was recorded a few times. The chain links TRBV28 to TRBJ2-7; no firm D call. V lost 2 bases to trimming and J lost 7 bases, with 9 bases between them. CDR1 is MDHEN and CDR2 is SYDVKM in the germline V gene. CDR3 length: 12 amino acids. CDR3 loop: CASSLGGGEQYF. CDR3 bases: TGTGCCAGCAGTTTAGGCGGCGGAGAGCAGTACTTC.

The chain uses TRBV4-3 and TRBJ2-7; TRBD1 matches at 10 bases. CDR1 and CDR2 (germline): LGHNA, YSLEER. The CDR3 covers 17 residues. J gave up 3 bases and V 1 base, and 9 bases lay outside the gene matches. CDR3 in DNA: TGCGCCAGCAGCCAAGGTACCCGAGGGACAGGGGTCTACGAGCAGTACTTC. This sequence encodes CASSQGTRGTGVYEQYF.

This chain joins TRBV19 and TRBJ2-2; TRBD1 aligns across 8 bases. Per germline, CDR1 LNHDA and CDR2 SQIVND (reference sequence). J gave up 1 base and V 7 bases, and 5 bases lay outside the gene matches. CDR3 length: 15 amino acids. CDR3 in amino acids: CASIPGTGNTGELFF. The CDR3 DNA follows: TGTGCCAGTATCCCGGGGACAGGGAACACCGGGGAGCTGTTTTTT.